These 4 T cell receptor beta chains share one sample of origin, sequenced in a study of spatial heterogeneity in lung cancer. TCRdb called the 5' RACE reads again in MiXCR, with one record for every CDR3 protein. The sample consists of 20,000 or so distinct CDR3 sequences, more than 8.5% of them appearing once. The time point denotes: blood at routine non-recurrence follow-up after resection. The sequences come from PBMCs, collected at follow-up. These TCRs come from a female donor with early-stage non-small cell lung cancer.

This clonotype was picked up many times. The rearrangement uses TRBV18 and TRBJ2-7; no clear D. The CDR3 is 13 residues long. Per the germline V gene, CDR1 is KGHSH and CDR2 is LQKENI. V shed 3 bases and J shed 3 bases, with 9 bases lying between them. The CDR3 sequence: CASSPPGNYEQYF. The CDR3, as DNA: TGTGCCAGCTCACCTCCGGGTAACTACGAGCAGTACTTC. Looking up the rest from reference TRBV18 and TRBJ2-7 gives the full variable domain: NAGVMQNPRHLVRRRGQEARLRCSPMKGHSHVYWYRQLPEEGLKFMVYLQKENIIDESGMPKERFSAEFPKEGPSILRIQQVVRGDSAAYFCASSPPGNYEQYFGPGTRLTVT.

There are a few counts of this clonotype. Mismatch with germline at one junction end may stem from a read error. In DNA form, the CDR3 reads TGTGCTAGCAGCTTAGGATGGGGAGAGAATGAAAAACTGTTTTTT. Encoded protein: CASSLGWGENEKLFF. This chain uses TRBV7-7 with TRBJ1-4, with D unresolved. Germline CDR1 is SSHAT and CDR2 is FNYEAQ (reference sequence). The CDR3 runs 15 residues.

The rearrangement joins TRBV5-1 to TRBJ1-3; D is ambiguous. CDR1 is SGHRS and CDR2 is YFSETQ in the germline V gene. The CDR3 is made up of 15 amino acids. Between the trimmed V and J ends, which lost 0 bases and 0 bases, there was a span of 7 bases. This CDR3 reads CASSLGSVSGNTIYF. The CDR3 nucleotides read TGCGCCAGCAGCTTGGGTTCGGTCTCTGGAAACACCATATATTTT. Using reference TRBV5-1 and TRBJ1-3 for the parts outside the CDR3, the full variable domain is KAGVTQTPRYLIKTRGQQVTLSCSPISGHRSVSWYQQTPGQGLQFLFEYFSETQRNKGNFPGRFSGRQFSNSRSEMNVSTLELGDSALYLCASSLGSVSGNTIYFGEGSWLTVV.

This clonotype was observed many times. This rearrangement joins TRBV18 to TRBJ1-2; 7 bases line up with TRBD1. V gave up 4 bases and J gave up 2 bases; unmatched junction bases: 4. The CDR3 loop spans 14 amino acids. From germline, CDR1 is KGHSH and CDR2 LQKENI. The CDR3 DNA sequence: TGTGCCAGCTCACTGGACAGGCAAAACTATGGCTACACCTTC. Translation gives CASSLDRQNYGYTF.